The rows below give T cell receptor beta chains drawn from one sample of a study of blood T cells in healthy people across ages. MiXCR was run by TCRdb on the 5' RACE reads, yielding one entry per CDR3 protein. The sample yields roughly 1.6 million distinct CDR3 sequences, about 31% seen once. Sample: blood. Source of these receptors: a woman aged 30 to 39 in good health. Each CDR3 is given with its conserved first and last residue. Each record gives: V gene, J gene, clone size, D gene, CDR3 protein, CDR3 DNA. D genes are given only for firm matches. A row's size may be missing; if present it is once, few, many or a size class.

TRBV6-2/TRBV6-3	TRBJ2-1	few	NA	CASKSSLPSQRVHNEQFF	TGTGCCAGCAAATCTTCCCTTCCTTCCCAGCGGGTCCACAATGAGCAGTTCTTC
TRBV12-3/TRBV12-4	TRBJ1-1	few	TRBD1	CASSPNSLTQGATTEAFF	TGTGCCAGCAGTCCAAATTCCCTAACACAGGGGGCGACCACTGAAGCTTTCTTT
TRBV20-1	TRBJ2-7	many	TRBD1	CSAQGGQVTYEQYF	TGCAGTGCCCAGGGGGGACAGGTTACCTACGAGCAGTACTTC
TRBV20-1	TRBJ2-7	many	TRBD1	CSAAQGAALLGEQYF	TGCAGTGCCGCACAGGGGGCGGCTCTATTAGGCGAGCAGTACTTC
TRBV5-1	TRBJ1-2	few	TRBD1	CASSYNRGGGYTF	TGCGCCAGCAGCTACAACAGGGGAGGTGGCTACACCTTC
TRBV2	TRBJ1-2	NA	NA	CASSEDSAPMWGGYTF	TGTGCCAGCAGTGAAGACAGCGCCCCGATGTGGGGGGGCTACACCTTC
TRBV24-1	TRBJ2-1	NA	NA	CATSEGRYNEQFF	TGTGCCACCAGTGAAGGACGGTACAATGAGCAGTTCTTC
TRBV25-1	TRBJ1-1	NA	NA	CASCRGGTYTEAFF	TGTGCCAGCTGCCGTGGGGGGACTTACACTGAAGCTTTCTTT
TRBV6-6	TRBJ1-3	NA	NA	CASTYIAKGNTIYF	TGTGCCAGCACCTACATCGCAAAAGGAAACACCATATATTTT
TRBV7-2	TRBJ2-5	many	NA	CASSPTNIQETQYF	TGTGCCAGCAGCCCAACAAACATCCAAGAGACCCAGTACTTC
TRBV18	TRBJ1-1	NA	NA	CASSPGFGTGTEAFF	TGTGCCAGCTCACCAGGGTTCGGGACGGGCACTGAAGCTTTCTTT
TRBV6-2/TRBV6-3	TRBJ2-5	NA	NA	CASSYSPLVAQYF	TGTGCCAGCAGTTACTCCCCACTGGTGGCCCAGTACTTC
TRBV4-2	TRBJ1-1	once	TRBD1	CASSQVEGATEAFF	TGTGCCAGCAGCCAAGTTGAGGGGGCTACTGAAGCTTTCTTT
TRBV6-1	TRBJ1-2	few	NA	CASPAGNNYGYTF	TGTGCCAGCCCGGCAGGAAATAACTATGGCTACACCTTC
TRBV27	TRBJ1-2	NA	TRBD1	CASSWDRRYGYTF	TGTGCCAGCAGTTGGGACAGGAGATATGGCTACACCTTC
TRBV20-1	TRBJ2-7	few	TRBD1	CSARDRGTGGIYEQYF	TGCAGTGCTAGAGATCGTGGGACAGGGGGTATCTACGAGCAGTACTTC
TRBV6-6	TRBJ1-2	NA	TRBD1	CASVPGQGAGYTF	TGTGCCAGTGTACCGGGACAGGGGGCTGGCTACACCTTC
TRBV4-2	TRBJ1-5	NA	NA	CASSQEFGGPNQPRHF	TGTGCCAGCAGCCAAGAGTTCGGGGGCCCCAATCAGCCCCGGCATTTT
TRBV3-1	TRBJ2-1	NA	TRBD2	CASSQSLGGAGVSYNEQFF	TGTGCCAGCAGCCAGTCCCTCGGGGGTGCGGGAGTCTCCTACAATGAGCAGTTCTTC
TRBV28	TRBJ1-2	NA	NA	CASSLIASNYGYTF	TGTGCCAGCAGTTTAATAGCGTCAAACTATGGCTACACCTTC
TRBV4-1	TRBJ2-2	few	NA	CASSQEGAYAGELFF	TGCGCCAGCAGCCAAGAGGGGGCCTACGCCGGGGAGCTGTTTTTT
TRBV20-1	TRBJ2-5	NA	NA	CSSVGGETQYF	TGCAGTTCAGTGGGGGGAGAGACCCAGTACTTC
TRBV7-2	TRBJ2-3	few	TRBD1	CASSQGQGLTDTQYF	TGTGCCAGCAGCCAGGGACAGGGCCTCACAGATACGCAGTATTTT
TRBV4-1	TRBJ2-7	few	NA	CASSQVGGTDDPYEQYF	TGCGCCAGCAGCCAAGTAGGGGGGACCGACGACCCCTACGAGCAGTACTTC
TRBV2	TRBJ2-5	NA	TRBD2	CASRPRTSGGETQYF	TGTGCCAGCAGACCCCGGACTAGCGGGGGGGAGACCCAGTACTTC